This TCR beta chain was identified during a study of blood T cell repertoires in COVID-19 (dated by TCRdb to 2018 to 2021). Background on the whole study: Samples from collaborators originated in the United States, Italy and Spain and spanned both the acute and convalescent phases of COVID-19. The material from the prospective study consisted of cDNA or gDNA derived from T cells, B-cell-depleted T cells, or PBMCs. The dataset comprised deeply sampled blood TCRbeta repertoires from subjects exposed to, actively infected with, or recovered from COVID-19. The repertoires were released in a freely available public database meant as a resource for research on the immune response to SARS-CoV-2. Samples were obtained from the ongoing ImmuneRACE study (first 160 participants) and from about 1,300 subjects provided by 6 global collaborators. Nearly every sample came with metadata listing a de-identified subject ID, COVID-19 status, age in years and sex. Where available, HLA class I and class II types were taken from metadata supplied by the sample provider and were not determined by assay-based typing.

General study outcomes and caveats: The amount of clinical and demographic metadata varied by source and participant and was provided uncurated.

Each collaborating institution followed its own protocols to collect whole blood in K2EDTA tubes. For TCRbeta analysis, collaborators shipped samples in one of three forms: frozen whole blood, isolated PBMCs, or DNA extracted from either of those sample types. With regard to this clone: Its cognate antigen has yet to be identified. Base qualities are missing; no much larger clone stands one base away.

From the cysteine through the phenylalanine, the CDR3 covers 14 amino acids. Kept here is only the CDR3 DNA, which spans 42 bases and is read in frame from base 1. Relative to germline, V is missing 4 bases and J is missing 1 base, with 3 bases of the junction outside any gene match. From the germline V gene, CDR1 is SGHDN and CDR2 is FVKESK. TCRbeta CDR3 regions were amplified from genomic DNA using the immunoSEQ Assay, a bias-controlled multiplex PCR. The study's processing was this. Nucleated cell counts per sample were estimated from amplification of reference gene primers within the assay. Sequence reads were collapsed and filtered to measure the absolute abundance of every unique TCRbeta CDR3 rearrangement. Productive Simpson clonality was computed per sample as the square root of Simpson's diversity index over productive rearrangements. Drawn from immuneACCESS, this table holds only the in-frame rearrangements with V and J called that TCRdb kept. Clones are partly lost; checked studies trace under half to an unresolved V gene and leave the rest unexplained. The V and J calls and the clone size are those of that table, but D and trimming were determined from the DNA. This sample is represented by around 70,000 clones; approximately 80% of them were singletons. Roughly 4.8% of the sample belongs to the ten largest clones.

This TCR was sampled from an elderly woman with active or convalescent COVID-19. The sample was peripheral blood. The chain links TRBV14 with TRBJ2-5; 7 of the junction bases match TRBD1. The nucleotide sequence is TGTGCCAGCAGCCGGGGACAGTTCCAAGAGACCCAGTACTTC. It translates as CASSRGQFQETQYF.